The TCR beta chain described here comes from a study of blood T cell repertoires in COVID-19. The J segment lost 6 bases and the V segment lost 0 bases, leaving 11 bases of the junction unmatched. From germline, CDR1 is LGHNA and CDR2 YSLEER. The CDR3 extends over 17 amino acids. Method: immunoSEQ multiplex PCR; TCRdb's copy keeps in-frame clones and lacks some. Altogether hundreds of thousands of clones are present, approximately 85% being singletons, with the ten largest covering approximately 2.1%. This clone showed up just once. Material for sequencing was PBMCs or T cells enriched from blood (not recorded which). The chain is built from TRBV4-3 and TRBJ1-2; 9 nucleotides align to TRBD1. This sequence was found in a woman aged 45 to 65 who had recovered from COVID-19. The CDR3 coding sequence is TGCGCCAGCAGCCAAGATTGGCGCGGGACAGGGACCAATGGCTACACCTTC. Translated, it gives CASSQDWRGTGTNGYTF.